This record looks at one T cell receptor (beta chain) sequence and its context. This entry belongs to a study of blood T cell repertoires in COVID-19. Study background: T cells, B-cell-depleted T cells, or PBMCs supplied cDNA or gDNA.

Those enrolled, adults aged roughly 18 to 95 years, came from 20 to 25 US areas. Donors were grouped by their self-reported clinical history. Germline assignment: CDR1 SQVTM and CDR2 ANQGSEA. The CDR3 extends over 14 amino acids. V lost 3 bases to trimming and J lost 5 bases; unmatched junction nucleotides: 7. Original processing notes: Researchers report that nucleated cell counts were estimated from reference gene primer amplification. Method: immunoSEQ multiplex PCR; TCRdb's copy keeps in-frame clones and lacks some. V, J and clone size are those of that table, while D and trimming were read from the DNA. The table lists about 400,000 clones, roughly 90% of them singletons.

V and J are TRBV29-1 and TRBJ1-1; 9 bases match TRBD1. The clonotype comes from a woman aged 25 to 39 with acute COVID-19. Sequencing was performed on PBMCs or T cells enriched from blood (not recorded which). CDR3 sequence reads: CSVEDWGQGTEAFF. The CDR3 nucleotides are TGCAGCGTTGAGGATTGGGGACAGGGAACTGAAGCTTTCTTT.